Shown below are 21 T cell receptor beta chains from a single sample sequenced in a study of T-cell memory formation after mild COVID-19. TCRdb reanalysed the 5' RACE reads using MiXCR and keeps one entry per CDR3 protein. This sample has 200,000 to 300,000 distinct CDR3 sequences, with roughly 9.4% found just once. Sequenced material: PBMCs or a T cell subset sorted from them (not recorded which). These receptors originate from a man younger than 35 who had mild COVID-19 (a few samples of this study predate the infection). Cell type and time point are not known.

This clonotype was counted between two and nine times. The chain has TRBV3-1 and TRBJ1-1, with D unclear. V was clipped by 3 bases and J by 2 bases, with 13 bases between them. CDR1 and CDR2 (germline): LGHDT, YNNKEL (reference sequence). The length of the CDR3 is 15 residues. The DNA of the CDR3 is TGTGCCAGCAGCCACCCTCGAGGAGAAAACACTGAAGCTTTCTTT. Protein: CASSHPRGENTEAFF. The full variable domain, its missing parts supplied by reference TRBV3-1 and TRBJ1-1, is DTAVSQTPKYLVTQMGNDKSIKCEQNLGHDTMYWYKQDSKKFLKIMFSYNNKELIINETVPNRFSPKSPDKAHLNLHINSLELGDSAVYFCASSHPRGENTEAFFGQGTRLTVV.

This chain connects TRBV6-1 to TRBJ2-5; the D is unclear. CDR1 and CDR2 (germline): MNHNS, SASEGT. The CDR3 extends over 12 amino acids. The germline V and J ends were trimmed by 2 bases and 5 bases, with 6 bases remaining between them. The CDR3 nucleotides are TGTGCCAGCAGTGAATTGGAGGAGACCCAGTACTTC. This gives the protein CASSELEETQYF.

This clonotype was recorded at least ten times. V and J are TRBV3-1 and TRBJ2-5; D unresolved. Germline V CDR1 and CDR2: LGHDT, YNNKEL (reference sequence). Trimming removed 1 base at V and 4 bases at J, with 7 bases between. This CDR3 is 13 amino acids long. Here the CDR3 DNA reads TGTGCCAGCAGCCAAGGGGTTGGAGAGACCCAGTACTTC. Translation gives CASSQGVGETQYF.

This clonotype was seen more than once but under ten times. The V call is TRBV20-1, the J call TRBJ2-7; possible D gene TRBD2, 5 bases. V lost 3 bases, J lost 7 bases, and 10 bases lay in between. CDR1 and CDR2 from the germline V gene are DFQATT and SNEGSKA (reference sequence). This CDR3 spans 11 amino acids. The DNA for the CDR3 is TGCAGTGCTAGCAACGGGGAGGAGCAGTACGTC. Amino acid sequence: CSASNGEEQYV.

The chain couples TRBV20-1 to TRBJ2-5; 7 positions agree with TRBD2. This CDR3 has 13 residues. V lost 3 bases to trimming and J lost 0 bases; unmatched junction nucleotides: 1. Germline V lookup: CDR1 DFQATT, CDR2 SNEGSKA (reference sequence). The CDR3 reads CSASGLDQETQYF. The CDR3 nucleotides are TGCAGTGCTAGCGGACTAGACCAAGAGACCCAGTACTTC.

The J gene is TRBJ1-2, the V gene TRBV5-1, with 9 nucleotides matching TRBD1. Germline CDR1 is SGHRS and CDR2 is YFSETQ. Losses at the gene ends were 4 bases for V and 2 bases for J; bases not matched to a gene: 6. The CDR3 spans 15 residues. The CDR3 DNA reads TGCGCCAGCAGCCCGACAGGGGGACTAAACTATGGCTACACCTTC. Amino acids: CASSPTGGLNYGYTF.

This clonotype was recorded a few times. V gene TRBV7-9 combines with J gene TRBJ1-6, with 8 bases aligning to TRBD1. Germline CDR1 is SEHNR and CDR2 is FQNEAQ (reference sequence). V was pared by 5 bases and J by 12 bases, with 3 bases of the junction left unmatched. CDR3 size: 12 residues. CDR3 amino acids: CASSTGGRPLHF. CDR3 DNA sequence: TGTGCCAGCAGCACAGGGGGTAGACCCCTCCACTTT.

This chain uses TRBV4-1 with TRBJ2-1, with D tentatively TRBD1 or TRBD2 (6 bases each). From germline, CDR1 is MGHRA and CDR2 YSYEKL. This CDR3 is built from 15 residues. The V gene lost 4 bases and the J gene lost 7 bases, with 17 bases spanning the gap. The CDR3 reads CASSPSPGARNEQFF. For the CDR3, the DNA is TGCGCCAGCAGCCCCAGTCCGGGGGCGAGGAATGAGCAGTTCTTC.

This clonotype was picked up a small number of times. The chain links TRBV7-6 to TRBJ2-1; 9 positions agree with TRBD1. V dropped 5 bases and J dropped 6; count of bases not matched to a gene: 8. The germline V gene encodes CDR1 SGHVS and CDR2 FNYEAQ. This CDR3 contains 15 residues. This CDR3 reads CASSPGTGILNEQFF. The CDR3 DNA reads as TGTGCCAGCAGCCCCGGGACAGGGATCCTCAATGAGCAGTTCTTC.

This clonotype was detected ten times or more. The chain employs TRBV5-1 and TRBJ2-2, with 9 positions matching TRBD2. This CDR3 has 17 residues. CDR1 is SGHRS and CDR2 is YFSETQ in the germline V gene. V lost 4 bases to trimming and J lost 0 bases; unmatched junction nucleotides: 7. The CDR3 here is CASSPPGLAPNTGELFF. In DNA, the CDR3 is TGCGCCAGCAGCCCGCCCGGACTAGCGCCGAACACCGGGGAGCTGTTTTTT. Full variable domain (outside the CDR3, taken from reference TRBV5-1 and TRBJ2-2): KAGVTQTPRYLIKTRGQQVTLSCSPISGHRSVSWYQQTPGQGLQFLFEYFSETQRNKGNFPGRFSGRQFSNSRSEMNVSTLELGDSALYLCASSPPGLAPNTGELFFGEGSRLTVL.

Concerning this clonotype: Relative to the germline gene, one junction end is altered; a read error may explain this. This chain links TRBV5-1 with TRBJ2-3; 7 bases agree with TRBD1. There are 14 residues in the CDR3. Per germline, CDR1 SGHRS and CDR2 YFSETQ. This CDR3 reads CASSLGGQSDKQYF. The CDR3 DNA follows: TGCGCCAGCAGCTTGGGGGGACAGTCAGATAAGCAGTATTTT. The whole variable domain, remainder taken from reference TRBV5-1 and TRBJ2-3, is KAGVTQTPRYLIKTRGQQVTLSCSPISGHRSVSWYQQTPGQGLQFLFEYFSETQRNKGNFPGRFSGRQFSNSRSEMNVSTLELGDSALYLCASSLGGQSDKQYFGPGTRLTVL.

V gene TRBV6-2 or TRBV6-3 combines with J gene TRBJ2-3; 9 bases match TRBD1. The V segment lost 0 bases and the J segment 2 bases; nucleotides outside the gene matches: 3. The CDR3 sequence is 16 residues long. Germline values: CDR1 MNHEY, CDR2 SVGEGT. CDR3 bases: TGTGCCAGCAGTTACTCGGGACAGGGCGACACAGATACGCAGTATTTT. It is translated as CASSYSGQGDTDTQYF.

This clonotype was seen a handful of times. The chain combines TRBV4-2 with TRBJ1-6, with D uncertain. Germline V lookup: CDR1 LGHNA, CDR2 YNFKEQ. V was cut by 4 bases and J by 12 bases, with 13 bases left in between. The CDR3 has 13 amino acids. For the CDR3, the DNA is TGTGCCAGCAGCCCAATTACCAGGTTACCCCTCCACTTT. Its translation is CASSPITRLPLHF.

This chain joins TRBV6-6 and TRBJ1-4; 7 bases agree with TRBD1. The J segment lost 8 bases and the V segment lost 6 bases, leaving 9 bases of the junction unmatched. The length of the CDR3 is 14 residues. Germline lookup yields CDR1 MNHNY and CDR2 SVGAGI (reference sequence). CDR3 amino acids: CASSDRAENEKLFF. CDR3 nucleotide sequence: TGTGCCAGCAGCGACAGGGCGGAAAACGAAAAACTGTTTTTT.

This clonotype was detected only a few times. The chain recombines TRBV4-2 with TRBJ1-2; 11 bases line up with TRBD1. CDR3 length equals 17 residues. Trimming at V came to 0 bases and at J to 4 bases, leaving 7 bases not matched to a gene. Germline-derived CDR1 and CDR2 are LGHNA and YNFKEQ. The CDR3 DNA is TGTGCCAGCAGCCAAGATTTTGGACAGGGGGCTTCCTATGGCTACACCTTC. Encoded protein: CASSQDFGQGASYGYTF.

This chain links TRBV27 with TRBJ2-2, with D tentatively TRBD2 (5 bases). V gave up 4 bases and J gave up 1 base, with 7 bases separating them. Germline V gene lookup returns CDR1 MNHEY and CDR2 SMNVEV (reference sequence). This CDR3 has 14 amino acids. This CDR3 is CASSSRGNTGELFF. CDR3 coding DNA: TGTGCCAGCAGTTCCCGGGGGAACACCGGGGAGCTGTTTTTT.

This clonotype has a handful of counts. The rearrangement joins TRBV5-1 to TRBJ1-2; the match to TRBD1 covers 7 bases. Unmatched junction bases numbered 1, after V lost 3 bases and J lost 2 bases. The V gene's germline CDR1 is SGHRS and CDR2 YFSETQ. The CDR3 consists of 13 residues. The chain's CDR3 is CASSSTGNYGYTF. For the CDR3, the DNA is TGCGCCAGCAGCTCGACAGGGAACTATGGCTACACCTTC.

This clonotype appeared a few times. The chain uses TRBV9 and TRBJ2-2; D gene unclear. CDR3 length: 12 residues. Germline CDR1 and CDR2: SGDLS and YYNGEE. Trimming removed 0 bases from V and 7 bases from J, with 4 bases in between. CDR3: CASSVVIGELFF. The CDR3 nucleotides read TGTGCCAGCAGCGTAGTAATCGGGGAGCTGTTTTTT.

The rearrangement uses TRBV12-3 or TRBV12-4 and TRBJ1-1; tentatively, D is TRBD1 (5 bases). The CDR3 length is 14 residues. Trimming cost V 3 bases and J 5 bases, with 13 bases left between them. CDR3 DNA: TGTGCCAGCAGTTTGTGGAGGGGTGGAACTGAAGCTTTCTTT. As protein: CASSLWRGGTEAFF.

This clonotype has a count of ten or more. The rearrangement links TRBV3-1 to TRBJ1-2, with a tentative D call TRBD1 (5 bases). V gave up 4 bases and J gave up 4 bases, with 16 bases separating them. Germline CDR1 LGHDT, CDR2 YNNKEL (reference sequence). The CDR3 consists of 15 residues. CDR3 coding DNA: TGTGCCAGCAGCCTTGGGGACGGCTACTTCTATGGCTACACCTTC. Residues: CASSLGDGYFYGYTF.

Ten or more counts support this clonotype. This chain connects TRBV5-1 to TRBJ2-7; 10 bases agree with TRBD2. The germline gives CDR1 SGHRS, CDR2 YFSETQ. The CDR3 has 14 residues. CDR3 sequence: CASSGGLGTSGATV. The CDR3 DNA follows: TGCGCCAGCTCCGGGGGGCTTGGCACTAGCGGGGCTACCGTC.